Listed below are T cell receptor beta chains from one sample, sequenced in a study of cytomegalovirus exposure and HLA in healthy donors. Produced via immunoSEQ multiplex PCR; TCRdb's table is partial and in-frame only. The profile shows 140,000 or so clones, roughly 88% of them singletons. The source material was PBMCs. All receptors come from a woman aged 35 to 49 in good health and CMV-seronegative. Each CDR3 is given with its conserved first and last residue. The order of the fields is clone size, D gene, V gene, J gene, CDR3 DNA, CDR3 protein. A D gene is named only where the DNA matches it firmly. Clone size, where shown, is once, few, many, or a class for clones that have expanded.

clone_size: NA; d_call: NA; v_call: TRBV18; j_call: TRBJ2-1; cdr3_nt: TGTGCCAGCTCACAAGACCTAGCATTCGAGCAGTTCTTC; cdr3_aa: CASSQDLAFEQFF
clone_size: NA; d_call: TRBD1; v_call: TRBV7-9; j_call: TRBJ1-2; cdr3_nt: TGTGCCAGCAGCGCGGGGACAGGCCGTACTTATGGCTACACCTTC; cdr3_aa: CASSAGTGRTYGYTF
clone_size: once; d_call: TRBD2; v_call: TRBV19; j_call: TRBJ2-1; cdr3_nt: TGTGCCAGTAGTATGACTAGCGGTTGGTACAATGAGCAGTTCTTC; cdr3_aa: CASSMTSGWYNEQFF
clone_size: NA; d_call: NA; v_call: TRBV5-4; j_call: TRBJ2-1; cdr3_nt: TGTGCCAGCAGGGGAGCGGGCGTCGGTGAGCAGTTCTTC; cdr3_aa: CASRGAGVGEQFF
clone_size: NA; d_call: NA; v_call: TRBV7-2; j_call: TRBJ2-1; cdr3_nt: TGTGCCATCGCCCGGGGACAAAGCTCCTACAATGAGCAGTTCTTC; cdr3_aa: CAIARGQSSYNEQFF
clone_size: NA; d_call: NA; v_call: TRBV28; j_call: TRBJ2-7; cdr3_nt: TGTGCCAGCAGTGGCTCTAGCGAGACCTCCTACGAGCAGTACTTC; cdr3_aa: CASSGSSETSYEQYF
clone_size: NA; d_call: NA; v_call: TRBV19; j_call: TRBJ2-7; cdr3_nt: TGTGCCAGTAGTATCTTGGGAGTGGAGCACACCTACGAGCAGTACTTC; cdr3_aa: CASSILGVEHTYEQYF
clone_size: NA; d_call: NA; v_call: TRBV5-1; j_call: TRBJ2-6; cdr3_nt: TGCGCCAGCAGCATGCACTACTCCTCTGGGGCCAACGTCCTGACTTTC; cdr3_aa: CASSMHYSSGANVLTF
clone_size: NA; d_call: TRBD1; v_call: TRBV7-9; j_call: TRBJ2-5; cdr3_nt: TGTGCCAGCAGCTTAGGATGGGACAGGGGATCGGCCCAGTACTTC; cdr3_aa: CASSLGWDRGSAQYF
clone_size: once; d_call: NA; v_call: TRBV28; j_call: TRBJ2-7; cdr3_nt: TGTGCCAGCAGTTCAAGTGGGCAGGCGAGCTCCTACGAGCAGTACTTC; cdr3_aa: CASSSSGQASSYEQYF
clone_size: NA; d_call: NA; v_call: TRBV28; j_call: TRBJ1-5; cdr3_nt: TGTGCCAGCAGTGGCCAGGGACAAACACATCAGCCCCAGCATTTT; cdr3_aa: CASSGQGQTHQPQHF
clone_size: NA; d_call: NA; v_call: TRBV9; j_call: TRBJ2-3; cdr3_nt: TGTGCCAGCCTACGGGGACATGGTGAAACAGATACGCAGTATTTT; cdr3_aa: CASLRGHGETDTQYF
clone_size: NA; d_call: NA; v_call: TRBV7-3; j_call: TRBJ2-2; cdr3_nt: TGTGCCAGCAGCGAGGACACCGGGGAGCTGTTTTTT; cdr3_aa: CASSEDTGELFF
clone_size: NA; d_call: TRBD1; v_call: TRBV27; j_call: TRBJ1-4; cdr3_nt: TGTGCCAGCAGTCCCCGACAGGGGTATGAAAAACTGTTTTTT; cdr3_aa: CASSPRQGYEKLFF
clone_size: NA; d_call: NA; v_call: TRBV7-9; j_call: TRBJ2-1; cdr3_nt: TGTGCCAGCAGCTTAGCCTCGGACACAGAGCAGTTCTTC; cdr3_aa: CASSLASDTEQFF
clone_size: once; d_call: NA; v_call: TRBV6-5; j_call: TRBJ2-7; cdr3_nt: TGTGCCAGCAGTTACCTTCAGGCTTCCTACGAGCAGTACTTC; cdr3_aa: CASSYLQASYEQYF
clone_size: NA; d_call: TRBD2; v_call: TRBV6-5; j_call: TRBJ2-1; cdr3_nt: TGTGCCACGACTCCGGGAGGGGGTAACTACAATGAGCAGTTCTTC; cdr3_aa: CATTPGGGNYNEQFF
clone_size: NA; d_call: NA; v_call: TRBV6-7; j_call: TRBJ2-5; cdr3_nt: TGTGCCAGCAGTTACCCTGACCCAAGCGATCGGGGGATGGAGACCCAGTACTTC; cdr3_aa: CASSYPDPSDRGMETQYF
clone_size: NA; d_call: TRBD1; v_call: TRBV27; j_call: TRBJ1-2; cdr3_nt: TGTGCCAGCACTACAGGGACAGGAGGCTACACCTTC; cdr3_aa: CASTTGTGGYTF
clone_size: few; d_call: TRBD1; v_call: TRBV4-1; j_call: TRBJ1-2; cdr3_nt: TGCGCCAGCAGCCAGGACAGGGTCTATGGCTACACCTTC; cdr3_aa: CASSQDRVYGYTF
clone_size: NA; d_call: TRBD1; v_call: TRBV6-6; j_call: TRBJ1-2; cdr3_nt: TGTGCCAGCAGCTATGTACAGGGGGCCGGCTACGGCTACACCTTC; cdr3_aa: CASSYVQGAGYGYTF
clone_size: NA; d_call: NA; v_call: TRBV7-2; j_call: TRBJ2-7; cdr3_nt: TGTGCCAGCAGCTTATTCGCGGACTACGAGCAGTACTTC; cdr3_aa: CASSLFADYEQYF
clone_size: NA; d_call: NA; v_call: TRBV9; j_call: TRBJ1-1; cdr3_nt: TGTGCCAGCAGCGTTATGCCACAGAGCAACACTGAAGCTTTCTTT; cdr3_aa: CASSVMPQSNTEAFF
clone_size: NA; d_call: NA; v_call: TRBV4-1; j_call: TRBJ2-3; cdr3_nt: TGCGCCAGCAGCCGAGAATCCCAGGCAGATACGCAGTATTTT; cdr3_aa: CASSRESQADTQYF
clone_size: NA; d_call: TRBD1; v_call: TRBV18; j_call: TRBJ1-1; cdr3_nt: TGTGCCAGCTCACCTATGGGACAGGTTAACACTGAAGCTTTCTTT; cdr3_aa: CASSPMGQVNTEAFF
clone_size: NA; d_call: TRBD1; v_call: TRBV2; j_call: TRBJ1-2; cdr3_nt: TGTGCCAGCAAACCAAACGCGACAGGGGGCGGCGGCTACACCTTC; cdr3_aa: CASKPNATGGGGYTF
clone_size: NA; d_call: TRBD1; v_call: TRBV7-9; j_call: TRBJ1-1; cdr3_nt: TGTGCCAGCAGCCGACAGGGGAAGACTGAAGCTTTCTTT; cdr3_aa: CASSRQGKTEAFF
clone_size: NA; d_call: TRBD1; v_call: TRBV5-1; j_call: TRBJ2-2; cdr3_nt: TGCGCCAGCACCCCTCTCCAGGGGGCAGCCGGGGAGCTGTTTTTT; cdr3_aa: CASTPLQGAAGELFF
clone_size: NA; d_call: NA; v_call: TRBV18; j_call: TRBJ2-7; cdr3_nt: TGTGCCAGCTCACCACGCAGGGGATCCCCCTACGAGCAGTACTTC; cdr3_aa: CASSPRRGSPYEQYF
clone_size: NA; d_call: TRBD1; v_call: TRBV5-1; j_call: TRBJ2-3; cdr3_nt: TGCGCCAGCAGCTTGACCCCAGGGGGCCCAGATACGCAGTATTTT; cdr3_aa: CASSLTPGGPDTQYF
clone_size: once; d_call: TRBD2; v_call: TRBV7-9; j_call: TRBJ2-1; cdr3_nt: TGTGCCAGCAGCTTAGGCGGGAGACGTAATGAGCAGTTCTTC; cdr3_aa: CASSLGGRRNEQFF
clone_size: NA; d_call: NA; v_call: TRBV18; j_call: TRBJ1-2; cdr3_nt: TGTGCCAGCTCACAGAGACAGATAGCTAACTATGGCTACACCTTC; cdr3_aa: CASSQRQIANYGYTF
clone_size: NA; d_call: NA; v_call: TRBV28; j_call: TRBJ2-2; cdr3_nt: TGTGCCAGCAGTTCGTTGTCCGGGGAGCTGTTTTTT; cdr3_aa: CASSSLSGELFF
clone_size: NA; d_call: TRBD1; v_call: TRBV5-4; j_call: TRBJ2-5; cdr3_nt: TGTGCCAGCAGCCCGGGACAGGGGAGGAGAGAGACCCAGTACTTC; cdr3_aa: CASSPGQGRRETQYF
clone_size: NA; d_call: TRBD2; v_call: TRBV11-3; j_call: TRBJ2-1; cdr3_nt: TGTGCCAGCAGCTTAAAGGGACTAGCAGCCAATGAGCAGTTCTTC; cdr3_aa: CASSLKGLAANEQFF
clone_size: NA; d_call: NA; v_call: TRBV6-5; j_call: TRBJ2-3; cdr3_nt: TGTGCCAGCAGTTACTACCGGGGACTGCCGACAGATACGCAGTATTTT; cdr3_aa: CASSYYRGLPTDTQYF
clone_size: once; d_call: TRBD2; v_call: TRBV2; j_call: TRBJ2-1; cdr3_nt: TGTGCCAGCACCATTTCTAGCGGGGGTGCCTACAATGAGCAGTTCTTC; cdr3_aa: CASTISSGGAYNEQFF
clone_size: NA; d_call: TRBD2; v_call: TRBV11-3; j_call: TRBJ2-5; cdr3_nt: TGTGCCAGCAGCTTAGGGCCTAGCGGACAACAAGAGACCCAGTACTTC; cdr3_aa: CASSLGPSGQQETQYF
clone_size: NA; d_call: NA; v_call: TRBV19; j_call: TRBJ1-5; cdr3_nt: TGTGCCAGTAGTATGGAGGGGAATCAGCCCCAGCATTTT; cdr3_aa: CASSMEGNQPQHF